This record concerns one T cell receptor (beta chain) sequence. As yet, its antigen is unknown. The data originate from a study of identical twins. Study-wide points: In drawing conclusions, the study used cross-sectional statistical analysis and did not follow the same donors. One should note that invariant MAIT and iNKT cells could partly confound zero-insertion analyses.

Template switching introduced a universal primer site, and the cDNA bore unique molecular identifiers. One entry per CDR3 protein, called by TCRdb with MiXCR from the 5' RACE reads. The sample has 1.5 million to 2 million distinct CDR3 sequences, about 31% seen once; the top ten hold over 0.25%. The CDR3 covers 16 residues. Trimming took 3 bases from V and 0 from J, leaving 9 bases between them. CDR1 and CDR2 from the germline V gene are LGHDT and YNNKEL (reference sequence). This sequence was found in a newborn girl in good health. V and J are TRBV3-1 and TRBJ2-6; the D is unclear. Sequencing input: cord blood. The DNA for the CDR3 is TGTGCCAGCAGCCAGGCGGAGCGCTCTGGGGCCAACGTCCTGACTTTC. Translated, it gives CASSQAERSGANVLTF.